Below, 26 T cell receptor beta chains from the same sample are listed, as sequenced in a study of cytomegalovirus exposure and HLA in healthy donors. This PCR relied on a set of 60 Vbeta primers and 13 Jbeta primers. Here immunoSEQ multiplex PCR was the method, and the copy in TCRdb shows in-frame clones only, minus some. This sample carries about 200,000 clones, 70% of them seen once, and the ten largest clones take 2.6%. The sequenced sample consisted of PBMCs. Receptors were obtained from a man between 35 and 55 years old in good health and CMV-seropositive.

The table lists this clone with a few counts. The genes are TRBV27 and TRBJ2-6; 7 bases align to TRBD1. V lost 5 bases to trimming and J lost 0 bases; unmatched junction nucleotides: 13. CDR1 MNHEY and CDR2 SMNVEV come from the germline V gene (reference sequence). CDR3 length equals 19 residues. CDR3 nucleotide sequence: TGTGCCAGCAGTGGAATGTACCGGGACAGCCACTCTGGGGCCAACGTCCTGACTTTC. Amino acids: CASSGMYRDSHSGANVLTF.

The chain's CDR3 is CAISEGTGGYEQYF. CDR3 DNA sequence: TGTGCCATCAGTGAAGGGACAGGAGGCTACGAGCAGTACTTC. The chain employs TRBV10-3 and TRBJ2-7; 8 bases match TRBD1. The CDR3 consists of 14 residues. Germline V gene data show CDR1 as ENHRY and CDR2 as SYGVKD. J lost 3 bases, V lost 3 bases, and 4 bases had no gene match.

CDR3 DNA: TGTGCCAGCAGCGACAGGGATCAGGGTGAGCAGTTCTTC. Translated: CASSDRDQGEQFF. This sequence joins TRBV2 and TRBJ2-1, with TRBD1 identical over 7 bases. The CDR3 loop spans 13 amino acids. V lost 6 bases to trimming and J lost 9 bases; unmatched junction nucleotides: 8. CDR1 is SNHLY and CDR2 is FYNNEI in the germline V gene.

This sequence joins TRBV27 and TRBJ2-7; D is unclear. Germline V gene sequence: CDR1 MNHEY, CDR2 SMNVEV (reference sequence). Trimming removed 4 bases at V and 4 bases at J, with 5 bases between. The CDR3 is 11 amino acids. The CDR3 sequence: CASSSQYEQYF. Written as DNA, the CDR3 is TGTGCCAGCAGTTCCCAATACGAGCAGTACTTC.

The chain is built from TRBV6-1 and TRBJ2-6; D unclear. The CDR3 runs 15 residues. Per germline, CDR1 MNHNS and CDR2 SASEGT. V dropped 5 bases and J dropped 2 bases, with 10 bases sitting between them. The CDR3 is CASSSEVAGANVLTF. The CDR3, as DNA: TGTGCCAGCAGTTCCGAAGTAGCTGGGGCCAACGTCCTGACTTTC.

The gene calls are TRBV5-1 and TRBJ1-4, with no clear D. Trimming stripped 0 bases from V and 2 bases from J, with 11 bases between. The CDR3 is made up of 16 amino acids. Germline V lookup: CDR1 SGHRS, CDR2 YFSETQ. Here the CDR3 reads CASSLVSRGTNEKLFF. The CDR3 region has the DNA TGCGCCAGCAGCTTGGTGAGCCGAGGGACTAATGAAAAACTGTTTTTT.

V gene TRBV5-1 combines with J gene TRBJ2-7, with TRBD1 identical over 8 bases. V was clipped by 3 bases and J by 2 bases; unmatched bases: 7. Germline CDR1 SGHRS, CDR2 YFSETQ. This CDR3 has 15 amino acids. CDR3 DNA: TGCGCCAGCAGCTCGGGACAGGCATTAACCTACGAGCAGTACTTC. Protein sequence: CASSSGQALTYEQYF.

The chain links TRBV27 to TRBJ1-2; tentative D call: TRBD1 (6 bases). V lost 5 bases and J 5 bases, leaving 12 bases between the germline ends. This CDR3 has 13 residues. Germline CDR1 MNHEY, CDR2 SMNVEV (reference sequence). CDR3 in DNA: TGTGCCAGCAGTCCGACAGGCCAATATGGCTACACCTTC. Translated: CASSPTGQYGYTF.

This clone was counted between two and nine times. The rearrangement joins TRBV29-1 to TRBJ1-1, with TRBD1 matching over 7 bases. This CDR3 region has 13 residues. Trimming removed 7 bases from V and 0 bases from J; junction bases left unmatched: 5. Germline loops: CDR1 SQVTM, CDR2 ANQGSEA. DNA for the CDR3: TGCAGCGACGACAGGGCTATGAACACTGAAGCTTTCTTT. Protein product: CSDDRAMNTEAFF.

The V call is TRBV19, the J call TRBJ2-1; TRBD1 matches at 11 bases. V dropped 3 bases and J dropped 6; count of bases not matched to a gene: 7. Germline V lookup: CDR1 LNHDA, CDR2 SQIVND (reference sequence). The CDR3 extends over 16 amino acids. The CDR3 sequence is CASSIGQGAIRNEQFF. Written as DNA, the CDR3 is TGTGCCAGTAGTATCGGACAGGGGGCGATCCGCAATGAGCAGTTCTTC.

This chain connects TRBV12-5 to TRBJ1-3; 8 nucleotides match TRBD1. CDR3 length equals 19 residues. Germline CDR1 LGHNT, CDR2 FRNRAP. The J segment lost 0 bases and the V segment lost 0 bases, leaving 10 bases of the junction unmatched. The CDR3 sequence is CASGLVIDRGSSSGNTIYF. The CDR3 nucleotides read TGTGCTAGTGGTTTGGTAATTGACAGGGGTTCGAGCTCTGGAAACACCATATATTTT.

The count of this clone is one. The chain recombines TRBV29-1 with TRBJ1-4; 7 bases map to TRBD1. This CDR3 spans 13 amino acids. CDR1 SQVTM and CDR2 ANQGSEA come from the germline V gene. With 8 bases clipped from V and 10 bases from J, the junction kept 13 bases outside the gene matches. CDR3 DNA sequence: TGCAGCATCGGGACAGCGGTTACGGGAAAACTGTTTTTT. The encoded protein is CSIGTAVTGKLFF.

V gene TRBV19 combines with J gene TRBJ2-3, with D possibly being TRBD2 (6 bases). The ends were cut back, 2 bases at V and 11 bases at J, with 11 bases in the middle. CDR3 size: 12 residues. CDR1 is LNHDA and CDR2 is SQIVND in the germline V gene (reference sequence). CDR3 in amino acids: CASSIIGEEQYF. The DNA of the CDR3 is TGTGCCAGTAGTATAATAGGGGAGGAGCAGTATTTT.

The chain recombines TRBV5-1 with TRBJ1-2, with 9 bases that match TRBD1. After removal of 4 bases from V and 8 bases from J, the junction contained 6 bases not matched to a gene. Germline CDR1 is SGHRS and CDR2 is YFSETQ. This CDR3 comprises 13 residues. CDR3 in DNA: TGCGCCAGCAGCACGGGACAGGGTGAGGGCTACACCTTC. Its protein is CASSTGQGEGYTF.

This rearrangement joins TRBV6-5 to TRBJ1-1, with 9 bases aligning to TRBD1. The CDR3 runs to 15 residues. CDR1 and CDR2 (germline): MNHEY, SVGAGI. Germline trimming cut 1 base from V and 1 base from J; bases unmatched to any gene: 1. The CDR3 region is CASSYWGQGNTEAFF. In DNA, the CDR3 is TGTGCCAGCAGTTACTGGGGACAGGGGAACACTGAAGCTTTCTTT.

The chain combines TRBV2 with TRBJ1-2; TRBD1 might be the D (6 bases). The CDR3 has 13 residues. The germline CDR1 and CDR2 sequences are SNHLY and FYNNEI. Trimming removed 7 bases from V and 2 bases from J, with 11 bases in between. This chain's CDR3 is CASTGVQNYGYTF. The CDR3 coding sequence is TGTGCCAGCACAGGGGTACAGAACTATGGCTACACCTTC.

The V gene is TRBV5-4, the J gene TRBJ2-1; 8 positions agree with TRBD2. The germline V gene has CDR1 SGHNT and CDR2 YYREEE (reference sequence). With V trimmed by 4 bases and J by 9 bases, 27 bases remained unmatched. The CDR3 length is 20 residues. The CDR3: CASSLNPHPEEAGVSGEQFF. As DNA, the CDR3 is TGTGCCAGCAGCCTGAACCCTCACCCAGAGGAAGCGGGGGTGTCTGGTGAGCAGTTCTTC.

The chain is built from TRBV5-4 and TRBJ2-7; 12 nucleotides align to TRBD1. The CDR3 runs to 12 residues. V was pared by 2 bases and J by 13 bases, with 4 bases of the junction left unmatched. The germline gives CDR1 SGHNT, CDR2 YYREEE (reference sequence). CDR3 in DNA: TGTGCCAGCAGCTTCCCGGGACAGGGGGCTTACTTC. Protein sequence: CASSFPGQGAYF.

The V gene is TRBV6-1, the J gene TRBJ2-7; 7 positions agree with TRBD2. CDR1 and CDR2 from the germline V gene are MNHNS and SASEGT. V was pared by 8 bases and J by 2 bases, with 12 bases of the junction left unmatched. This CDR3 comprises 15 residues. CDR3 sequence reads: CASLLGGTGTYEQYF. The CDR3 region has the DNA TGTGCCAGCCTGCTGGGAGGGACCGGCACCTACGAGCAGTACTTC.

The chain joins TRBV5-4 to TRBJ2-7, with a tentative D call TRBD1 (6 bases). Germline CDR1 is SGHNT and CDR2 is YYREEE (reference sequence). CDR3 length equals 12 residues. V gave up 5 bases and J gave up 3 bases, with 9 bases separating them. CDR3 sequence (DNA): TGTGCCAGCAGTCCGGACAGCTACGAGCAGTACTTC. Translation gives CASSPDSYEQYF.

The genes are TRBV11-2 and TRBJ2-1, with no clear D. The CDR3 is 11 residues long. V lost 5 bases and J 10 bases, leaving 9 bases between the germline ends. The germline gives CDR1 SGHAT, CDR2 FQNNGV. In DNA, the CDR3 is TGTGCCAGCAGCCCCGAGGTAGAGCAGTTCTTC. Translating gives CASSPEVEQFF.

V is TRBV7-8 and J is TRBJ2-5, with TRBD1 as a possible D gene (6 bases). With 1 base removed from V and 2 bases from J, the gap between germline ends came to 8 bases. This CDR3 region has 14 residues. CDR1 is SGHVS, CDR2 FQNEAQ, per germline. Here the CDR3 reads CASSLVGGQETQYF. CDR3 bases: TGTGCCAGCAGCTTAGTAGGGGGACAAGAGACCCAGTACTTC.

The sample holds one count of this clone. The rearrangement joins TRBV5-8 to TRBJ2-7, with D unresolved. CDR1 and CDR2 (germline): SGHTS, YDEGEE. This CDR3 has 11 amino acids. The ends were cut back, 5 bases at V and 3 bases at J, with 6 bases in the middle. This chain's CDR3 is CASSYSYEQYF. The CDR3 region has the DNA TGTGCCAGCAGTTACAGCTACGAGCAGTACTTC.

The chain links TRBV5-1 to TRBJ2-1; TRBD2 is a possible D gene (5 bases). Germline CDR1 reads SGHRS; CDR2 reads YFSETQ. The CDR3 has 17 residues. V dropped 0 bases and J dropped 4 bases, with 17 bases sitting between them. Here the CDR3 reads CASSLGRPSGIYNEQFF. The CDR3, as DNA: TGCGCCAGCAGCTTGGGACGGCCGAGCGGAATATACAATGAGCAGTTCTTC.

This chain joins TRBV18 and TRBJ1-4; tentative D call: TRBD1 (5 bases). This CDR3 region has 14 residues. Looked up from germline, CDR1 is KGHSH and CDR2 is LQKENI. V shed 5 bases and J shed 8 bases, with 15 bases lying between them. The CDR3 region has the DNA TGTGCCAGCTCATCAGGAAGGGGCGCGGAAAAACTGTTTTTT. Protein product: CASSSGRGAEKLFF.

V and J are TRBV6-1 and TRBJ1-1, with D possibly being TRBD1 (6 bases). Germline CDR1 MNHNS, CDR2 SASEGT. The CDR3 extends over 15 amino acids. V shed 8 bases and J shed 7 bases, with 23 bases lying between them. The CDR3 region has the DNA TGTGCCAGCTCCGACGCCTGGGGGCGGATTATTGAAGCTTTCTTT. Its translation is CASSDAWGRIIEAFF.